Listed below are T cell receptor beta chains from one sample, sequenced in a study of OX40 agonist ivuxolimab in advanced cancers. The data were produced by immunoSEQ multiplex PCR, yet TCRdb's version contains in-frame clones alone and is incomplete. Of about 48,000 clones in the sample, approximately 84% were seen once. The starting material was CD4+ or CD8+ T cells sorted from blood, obtained in a trial of the OX40 agonist ivuxolimab. The receptor set was obtained from an adult with an advanced solid tumor such as melanoma, head and neck, liver or kidney cancer. Each CDR3 is given with its conserved first and last residue. The D gene is left open where the match is weak. Only some rows state a clone size, as once, few, many or a class for expanded clones.

abundance | j_gene | v_gene | d_gene | CDR3nt | CDR3aa
- | TRBJ1-5 | TRBV28 | TRBD1 | TGTGCCAGCACAGGGGGCGCCTGGCAGCCCCAGCATTTT | CASTGGAWQPQHF
- | TRBJ1-1 | TRBV29-1 | - | TGCAGCGTTGCCCCAGGGAACGCTGAAGCTTTCTTT | CSVAPGNAEAFF
- | TRBJ1-3 | TRBV2 | - | TGTGCCAGCATGCCCACAAGGACTGGAAACACCATATATTTT | CASMPTRTGNTIYF
- | TRBJ2-6 | TRBV19 | TRBD1 | TGTGCCAGTAGTGAGACATCGCGGACAGGGGGCAAATCTGGGGCCAACGTCCTGACTTTC | CASSETSRTGGKSGANVLTF
- | TRBJ2-7 | TRBV5-6 | - | TGTGCCAGCAGAACCTGGGGGGAGGACTTCGAGCAGTACTTC | CASRTWGEDFEQYF
once | TRBJ1-1 | TRBV5-1 | - | TGCGCCAGCAGCTTGGGAGGAACCAACACTGAAGCTTTCTTT | CASSLGGTNTEAFF
- | TRBJ2-7 | TRBV6-6 | TRBD2 | TGTGCCAGCAGGGCTAGCGGGAGCCTCTCCTACGAGCAGTACTTC | CASRASGSLSYEQYF
- | TRBJ2-3 | TRBV11-3 | - | TGTGCCAGCAGCTCCACAGGGAGAGATACGCAGTATTTT | CASSSTGRDTQYF
- | TRBJ2-5 | TRBV2 | - | TGTGCCAGCGAGAGGCGGGACCAAGAGACCCAGTACTTC | CASERRDQETQYF
few | TRBJ2-2 | TRBV18 | TRBD2 | TGTGCCAGCTTTCAACTAGCGGGTAACACCGGGGAGCTGTTTTTT | CASFQLAGNTGELFF
- | TRBJ2-7 | TRBV9 | TRBD1 | TGTGCCAGCAGCGTAGACCCTACAGGGGTCACGAACGAGCAGTACTTC | CASSVDPTGVTNEQYF
- | TRBJ1-5 | TRBV27 | TRBD1 | TGTGCCAGCAGCCCCGCACGCGGGACAGGGGGCAATCAGCCCCAGCATTTT | CASSPARGTGGNQPQHF
once | TRBJ1-6 | TRBV30 | - | TGTGCCTGGAGTGTACTAGAGGGCAGAAATTCACCCCTCCACTTT | CAWSVLEGRNSPLHF
- | TRBJ2-3 | TRBV5-4 | - | TGTGCCACCCGGCCCCCGGAGAAGGGCACAGATACGCAGTATTTT | CATRPPEKGTDTQYF
- | TRBJ1-5 | TRBV30 | - | TGTGCCTGGAGTGGAACCGGAGGGCCCCAGCATTTT | CAWSGTGGPQHF
- | TRBJ1-3 | TRBV30 | - | TGTGCCTGGAGCCCCCGGACAGTGCGGGGAAACACCATATATTTT | CAWSPRTVRGNTIYF
- | TRBJ1-2 | TRBV10-2 | - | TGCGCCAGCAGACCCACAGATCCTAACTATGGCTACACCTTC | CASRPTDPNYGYTF
once | TRBJ1-5 | TRBV28 | - | TGTGCCCTCCACCCGCTGGGCAGCAATCAGCCCCAGCATTTT | CALHPLGSNQPQHF
- | TRBJ2-2 | TRBV7-3 | TRBD1 | TGTGCCAGCAGCCCCGGACAGGGGGGGAACACCGGGGAGCTGTTTTTT | CASSPGQGGNTGELFF
- | TRBJ1-5 | TRBV30 | - | TGTGCCTGGGCAGGGACGGGCAATCAGCCCCAGCATTTT | CAWAGTGNQPQHF
- | TRBJ2-1 | TRBV5-1 | - | TGCGCCAGCAGCAGCCCGGCCCCCCTCGGCAATGAGCAGTTCTTC | CASSSPAPLGNEQFF
- | TRBJ2-3 | TRBV19 | - | TGTGCCAGTAGTATGAATAACGGCCCTCTAACAGATACGCAGTATTTT | CASSMNNGPLTDTQYF
- | TRBJ2-5 | TRBV15 | TRBD2 | TGTGCCACCAGCTCGGCTAGCGGGAGGTCTCCTACCCAGTACTTC | CATSSASGRSPTQYF
- | TRBJ2-6 | TRBV7-3 | TRBD2 | TGTGCCAGCAGCTCAGCGGGAGCCCTCTCTGGGGCCAACGTCCTGACTTTC | CASSSAGALSGANVLTF
- | TRBJ2-7 | TRBV5-1 | TRBD1 | TGCGCCAGCAGACCTCTTGGGACAGGGAGCTCCTACGAGCAGTACTTC | CASRPLGTGSSYEQYF
- | TRBJ1-5 | TRBV6-6 | - | TGTGCCAGCGGGGGACCGGACCCTAATCAGCCCCAGCATTTT | CASGGPDPNQPQHF
- | TRBJ2-1 | TRBV18 | - | TGTGCCAGCTCACCAGGCGCCCAGGACACCAAGCAGTTCTTC | CASSPGAQDTKQFF
once | TRBJ1-4 | TRBV7-8 | - | TGTGCCAGCAGACCTTCCCTTACCACTAGGGTCGGGAATGAAAAACTGTTTTTT | CASRPSLTTRVGNEKLFF
- | TRBJ2-5 | TRBV2 | TRBD2 | TGTGCCAGCAGTGCGGGACTAGCGATAGAGGTCCAGTACTTC | CASSAGLAIEVQYF
- | TRBJ2-5 | TRBV28 | - | TGTGCCAGCAGTTCCAGTGATAGGGAGACCCAGTACTTC | CASSSSDRETQYF
- | TRBJ1-1 | TRBV15 | - | TGTGCCACCAGCAGAGATCTCGGGTGGAACACTGAAGCTTTCTTT | CATSRDLGWNTEAFF
- | TRBJ1-1 | TRBV5-5 | TRBD1 | TGTGCCAGCAGCTGGGGACAGGCGATGAACACTGAAGCTTTCTTT | CASSWGQAMNTEAFF
- | TRBJ2-1 | TRBV28 | TRBD2 | TGTGCCAGCAGTTTCTCGGTCCGGATAACCGGGACTAGCAAGTTCTTC | CASSFSVRITGTSKFF
- | TRBJ2-3 | TRBV4-2 | TRBD2 | TGTGCCAGCTCCGGGGAAACTAGCGGGGGCACAGATACGCAGTATTTT | CASSGETSGGTDTQYF
- | TRBJ1-1 | TRBV2 | - | TGTGCCAGCAGGAGGGAGACAGGAGAGAACACTGAAGCTTTCTTT | CASRRETGENTEAFF
- | TRBJ2-1 | TRBV7-2 | TRBD2 | TGTGCCAGCAGCTCCAATAGCCTAGCGGGGTACAATGAGCAGTTCTTC | CASSSNSLAGYNEQFF
- | TRBJ2-3 | TRBV7-3 | TRBD2 | TGTGCCAGCAGCCCTCAAGCGGGGGGTGTGGCAGATACGCAGTATTTT | CASSPQAGGVADTQYF
- | TRBJ1-2 | TRBV11-3 | TRBD1 | TGTGCCAGCAGCTTATCGGGGGTACAGGGGCACGGCTACACCTTC | CASSLSGVQGHGYTF
- | TRBJ2-1 | TRBV7-2 | - | TGTGCCAGCAGCCCGGGGGAGGCCCTCCACAATGAGCAGTTCTTC | CASSPGEALHNEQFF
- | TRBJ2-1 | TRBV5-1 | TRBD1 | TGCGCCAGCACCGGACAGGGGTTCGATGAGCAGTTCTTC | CASTGQGFDEQFF
few | TRBJ2-5 | TRBV30 | - | TGTGCCTGGAGTCCTAGACGAGGAGAGACCCAGTACTTC | CAWSPRRGETQYF
- | TRBJ2-2 | TRBV11-2 | TRBD2 | TGTGCCAGCAGCTCGCTAGCGGGAGGACTCGGGGAGCTGTTTTTT | CASSSLAGGLGELFF
- | TRBJ1-3 | TRBV30 | - | TGTGCCTGGAGTCTCGGGGAGAACACCATATATTTT | CAWSLGENTIYF
- | TRBJ2-3 | TRBV27 | - | TGTGCCAGCAGTTTGAGCGGCACAGATACGCAGTATTTT | CASSLSGTDTQYF
- | TRBJ1-5 | TRBV10-3 | - | TGTGCCGTCGTCGAGGGCCCGAGACCCCGACTTAATCAGCCCCAGCATTTT | CAVVEGPRPRLNQPQHF
- | TRBJ2-1 | TRBV13 | TRBD2 | TGTGCCAGCAGCATCGGGACTAGCGGGAAACGGTGGAATGAGCAGTTCTTC | CASSIGTSGKRWNEQFF
- | TRBJ2-6 | TRBV5-6 | - | TGTGCCAGCAGTAGAGAGGGGTCTGGGGCCAACGTCCTGACTTTC | CASSREGSGANVLTF
- | TRBJ2-7 | TRBV7-8 | TRBD1 | TGTGCCAGCAGCTTCACGACAGGGAACGAGCAGTACTTC | CASSFTTGNEQYF
- | TRBJ2-2 | TRBV28 | TRBD1 | TGTGCCAGCAGTCGCCCGGGACAGCCCCGGGGGGAGCTGTTTTTT | CASSRPGQPRGELFF